Shown below are 22 T cell receptor beta chains from a single sample sequenced in a study of esophageal squamous cell carcinoma under preoperative chemotherapy. Time point here: after preoperative PTX-NDP chemotherapy. From the PCR reads, TCRdb called clonotypes with MiXCR, one entry per CDR3 protein. The sample gives some 10,000 distinct CDR3 sequences, approximately 48% of which show up once; 12% to 15% is in the top ten. This sample was gathered from a patient given preoperative chemotherapy. Receptors were obtained from a human donor with esophageal squamous cell carcinoma. The donor label of this sample is uncertain.

The V gene is TRBV4-1, the J gene TRBJ2-1; D perhaps matches TRBD1 (6 bases). Judging by the DNA end, TRBJ2-7 fits better; the J call may be wrong. The CDR3 is made up of 13 amino acids. Germline loops: CDR1 MGHRA, CDR2 YSYEKL. The CDR3 loop reads CASSPTGRGEQYF. CDR3 nucleotide sequence: TGCGCCAGCAGCCCTACAGGGCGTGGGGAGCAGTACTTC.

This clonotype has at least ten counts. The chain has TRBV7-8 and TRBJ2-1, with TRBD2 matching over 14 bases. The CDR3 runs to 15 residues. V shed 4 bases and J 6 bases; nucleotides not matched to a gene: 2. The germline V gene has CDR1 SGHVS and CDR2 FQNEAQ. The CDR3 DNA is TGTGCCAGCAGCTCGGGACTAGCGGGAGTCAATGAGCAGTTCTTC. Residues: CASSSGLAGVNEQFF.

By share, this clonotype counts as large. The chain couples TRBV7-2 to TRBJ2-5, with D possibly matching TRBD1 (6 bases). Trimming left V 2 bases short and J 11 bases short, with 30 bases between. This CDR3 is 18 amino acids long. Per germline, CDR1 SGHTA and CDR2 FQGNSA. In DNA, the CDR3 is TGTGCCAGCAGCTTACGCCGGGTTACAGGGCTATCCTACAATGAGCAGTACTTC. It codes for CASSLRRVTGLSYNEQYF.

This clonotype is termed large. The chain links TRBV6-6 to TRBJ2-2; D may be TRBD2 (6 bases). The CDR3 is 14 amino acids. V gave up 5 bases and J gave up 2 bases, with 9 bases separating them. The germline CDR1 and CDR2 sequences are MNHNY and SVGAGI (reference sequence). The CDR3 DNA sequence: TGTGCCAGCAGTCCTAGCGTTAACACCGGGGAGCTGTTTTTT. This sequence encodes CASSPSVNTGELFF.

A word on this clonotype: The junction and the germline gene differ at one end; a read error may be behind it. This chain connects TRBV6-1 to TRBJ2-4; TRBD2 might be the D (6 bases). The V gene's germline CDR1 is MNHNS and CDR2 SASEGT. The CDR3 is 16 amino acids. The CDR3 DNA follows: TGTGCCAGCAGTGAAGCGGGGCGGGGAGCCAAAGACATGCAGTACTTC. Protein: CASSEAGRGAKDMQYF.

This clonotype is medium-sized (0.01 to 0.1%) within its sample. V gene TRBV6-1 combines with J gene TRBJ2-1; the match to TRBD2 covers 13 bases. The V segment lost 5 bases and the J segment 9 bases; nucleotides outside the gene matches: 7. The CDR3 spans 15 residues. Germline CDR1 and CDR2: MNHNS and SASEGT. The CDR3: CASSPTSGRAGEQFF. CDR3 in DNA: TGTGCCAGCAGTCCCACTAGCGGGAGGGCCGGTGAGCAGTTCTTC.

As DNA, the CDR3 is TGTGCCAGGGGGCTGGACGCCAAAAATACGCAGTACTTC. Translated: CARGLDAKNTQYF. The genes are TRBV6-1 and TRBJ2-4; D might be TRBD1 (5 bases). This CDR3 region has 13 residues. CDR1 MNHNS and CDR2 SASEGT come from the germline V gene. Trimming removed 9 bases at V and 13 bases at J, with 22 bases between.

Remarks on this clonotype: Germline and junction disagree at one end, which may indicate a read error. The chain joins TRBV12-3 or TRBV12-4 to TRBJ2-3; 7 nucleotides match TRBD2. The CDR3 has 16 amino acids. CDR3 DNA: TGTGCCAGCACGATGGGAGGGCTACCGGGTAAAGAGACGCAGTACTTT. Encoded protein: CASTMGGLPGKETQYF.

In its sample, this clonotype was seen once. The V call is TRBV12-3 or TRBV12-4, the J call TRBJ2-3; D perhaps matches TRBD1 (5 bases). The CDR3 consists of 15 residues. V lost 9 bases, J lost 10 bases, and 26 bases lay in between. The CDR3 DNA follows: TGTGCCAGGGGTATGCAGGCGGCGAGCACAGGTGCGCAGTATTTT. Its protein product is CARGMQAASTGAQYF.

J is TRBJ2-5 and V is TRBV27; a weak D match, TRBD1 (6 bases). Matching the DNA end better, TRBJ2-4 makes the J call doubtful. Germline assignment: CDR1 MNHEY and CDR2 SMNVEV (reference sequence). CDR3 length equals 12 residues. In DNA form, the CDR3 reads TGTGCCGGGGGCCAGGACCAAGACATTCAGTACTTC. Its translation is CAGGQDQDIQYF.

The chain combines TRBV6-1 with TRBJ2-4; the D is unclear. The DNA end favors TRBJ2-5, so the J call may be wrong. In germline, CDR1 is MNHNS, CDR2 SASEGT. The CDR3 contains 10 residues. In nucleotides, the CDR3 is TGTGCCGCAGGCGGAGAGACCCAGTACTTC. It codes for CAAGGETQYF.

This sequence joins TRBV7-8 and TRBJ2-2; D may be TRBD1 (5 bases). Germline assignment: CDR1 SGHVS and CDR2 FQNEAQ. Trimming took off 5 bases at V and 12 bases at J, with 19 bases between the two ends. This CDR3 has 14 amino acids. CDR3 loop: CASSLAGRTEKLFF. The DNA for the CDR3 is TGTGCCAGCAGCCTGGCAGGGCGCACCGAGAAGCTGTTTTTT.

A word on this clonotype: This clone may be a read error of a much larger clone one base away. The gene calls are TRBV7-2 and TRBJ2-1; D assignment may be TRBD1 or TRBD2 (6 bases each). The J call could be wrong; TRBJ2-7 is a better fit for the DNA end. Germline values: CDR1 SGHTA, CDR2 FQGNSA. CDR3 length: 15 amino acids. CDR3 sequence: CASSLEGEREDEQYF. The CDR3 DNA is TGTGCCAGCAGCTTAGAGGGGGAAAGGGAGGATGAGCAGTACTTC.

V is TRBV6-5 and J is TRBJ2-5; maybe TRBD1 (6 bases). The end of the DNA is better explained by TRBJ2-7, so the J call may be wrong. From germline, CDR1 is MNHEY and CDR2 SVGAGI. This CDR3 spans 16 amino acids. DNA of the CDR3: TGTGCCAGCAGTTTGCCCGCCGGTACAGGGTGGTACGAGCAGTACTTC. This sequence encodes CASSLPAGTGWYEQYF.

In its sample, this clonotype was seen many times. The chain has TRBV5-5 and TRBJ2-5, with D perhaps matching TRBD2 (5 bases). The J call may be wrong; the DNA end is better matched by TRBJ2-7. The CDR3 consists of 12 residues. Looked up from germline, CDR1 is SGHKS and CDR2 is YYEKEE (reference sequence). The CDR3 reads CASSPEGYEQYF. Here the CDR3 DNA reads TGTGCCAGCAGCCCCGAGGGCTACGAGCAGTACTTC.

For this clonotype: Because the CDR3 is missing its conserved closing phenylalanine or tryptophan, this is likely a read error. This chain connects TRBV19 to TRBJ2-4, with D possibly matching TRBD1 (5 bases). The DNA end is more similar to TRBJ2-7, so the J call may be wrong. Per germline, CDR1 LNHDA and CDR2 SQIVND (reference sequence). The CDR3 runs to 15 residues. This CDR3 is CASSGQAGRSYEQYY. The CDR3 region has the DNA TGTGCCAGTAGCGGACAAGCCGGCAGATCCTACGAGCAGTACTAC.

The chain couples TRBV28 to TRBJ1-3; 10 nucleotides align to TRBD1. V dropped 6 bases and J dropped 3; count of bases not matched to a gene: 5. The CDR3 has 15 amino acids. Germline V lookup: CDR1 MDHEN, CDR2 SYDVKM. CDR3 amino acids: CASRTGGGLGNTIYF. CDR3 sequence (DNA): TGTGCCAGCAGGACAGGGGGCGGACTTGGAAACACCATATATTTT.

This clonotype has more than one count but fewer than ten. This sequence joins TRBV6-1 and TRBJ2-3, with TRBD2 matching over 7 bases. Losses at the gene ends were 5 bases for V and 0 bases for J; bases not matched to a gene: 8. In germline, CDR1 is MNHNS, CDR2 SASEGT. CDR3 length: 16 amino acids. The CDR3 region is CASSTTSTTSTDTQYF. In DNA form, the CDR3 reads TGTGCCAGCAGTACGACTAGCACCACTAGCACAGATACGCAGTATTTT.

V is TRBV19 and J is TRBJ2-1; D remains ambiguous. The CDR3 totals 11 residues. Germline lookup yields CDR1 LNHDA and CDR2 SQIVND (reference sequence). V was trimmed by 7 bases and J by 14 bases, leaving 15 bases between them. CDR3 coding DNA: TGTGCCAGTAATTTGGGTAATTGGAAGTTCTTC. Translation gives CASNLGNWKFF.

The count of this clonotype is one. J is TRBJ2-3 and V is TRBV6-1, with TRBD1 matching 9 bases. The germline gives CDR1 MNHNS, CDR2 SASEGT. Trimming removed 4 bases from V and 2 bases from J; junction bases left unmatched: 4. This CDR3 has 15 amino acids. The DNA of the CDR3 is TGTGCCAGCAGTGCGGGACAGGGAAACACAGATACGCAGTATTTT. It translates to CASSAGQGNTDTQYF.

To note about this clonotype: A much larger clone sits a single nucleotide away, making a read error possible. The V call is TRBV6-1, the J call TRBJ2-3; 12 bases line up with TRBD2. The J call is in doubt because the DNA end fits TRBJ2-1 better. The length of the CDR3 is 13 residues. Germline CDR1 and CDR2: MNHNS and SASEGT. For the CDR3, the DNA is TGTGCCAGCAGCCGACTAGCGGGGGAGACCCAGTTCTTC. Its translation is CASSRLAGETQFF.

This clonotype was counted between two and nine times. This chain joins TRBV12-3 or TRBV12-4 and TRBJ2-5, with 9 positions matching TRBD2. This CDR3 contains 18 residues. With 1 base clipped from V and 0 bases from J, the junction kept 9 bases outside the gene matches. The CDR3 is CASSLVLVAGVNQETQYF. The CDR3 region has the DNA TGTGCCAGCAGTTTAGTATTGGTAGCGGGAGTAAACCAAGAGACCCAGTACTTC.